Shown below are 18 T cell receptor beta chains from a single sample sequenced in a study of human T cells and chemical hapten exposure. TCRdb redid the calling of the RACE reads with MiXCR, one entry per CDR3 protein. Among 80,000 to 95,000 distinct CDR3 sequences listed, 9.5% to 11% were seen once. Time point of the sample: patch test 2, 6 weeks after DPC sensitization. Treatment defined: therapeutic diphenylcyclopropenone sensitization with weekly scalp DPC. Here the sequenced sample was whole blood, taken in connection with sensitization to the hapten diphenylcyclopropenone (DPC). These receptors were taken from a man between 40 and 49 years old with alopecia areata. Some clones in this sample may be carry-over from other donors' samples.

V and J are TRBV30 and TRBJ2-3; D may be TRBD2 (6 bases). Trimming shortened V by 0 bases and J by 3 bases, and 13 bases separated the two germline ends. Germline assignment: CDR1 GTSNPN and CDR2 SVGIG (reference sequence). CDR3 length equals 15 residues. The CDR3 DNA reads TGTGCCTGGAGTGTAGGGTTAGCGGTAACAGATACGCAGTATTTT. Encoded protein: CAWSVGLAVTDTQYF. The full variable domain, with the rest looked up from reference TRBV30 and TRBJ2-3, is SQTIHQWPATLVQPVGSPLSLECTVEGTSNPNLYWYRQAAGRGLQLLFYSVGIGQISSEVPQNLSASRPQDRQFILSSKKLLLSDSGFYLCAWSVGLAVTDTQYFGPGTRLTVL.

This rearrangement joins TRBV7-9 to TRBJ2-7; D may correspond to TRBD1 or TRBD2 (5 bases each). This CDR3 has 13 residues. The V and J ends lost 1 base and 6 bases respectively, with 10 bases between them. CDR1 and CDR2 (germline): SEHNR, FQNEAQ (reference sequence). The CDR3 DNA reads TGTGCCAGCAGCTTAGGCCATGGGGGCGAGCAGTACTTC. It is translated as CASSLGHGGEQYF.

This clonotype was seen only a few times. V usage is TRBV6-2 or TRBV6-3 and J usage is TRBJ2-2; D gene ambiguous. Trimming pared 1 base from V and 6 bases from J, leaving 9 bases between. CDR1 is MNHEY and CDR2 is SVGEGT in the germline V gene. The CDR3 has 14 amino acids. CDR3: CASSYFPSAGELFF. DNA for the CDR3: TGTGCCAGCAGTTACTTTCCCTCGGCCGGGGAGCTGTTTTTT.

The V and J genes are TRBV19 and TRBJ2-5; perhaps TRBD2 as D (6 bases). The CDR3 consists of 14 residues. Germline assignment: CDR1 LNHDA and CDR2 SQIVND (reference sequence). The ends were cut back, 7 bases at V and 4 bases at J, with 16 bases in the middle. CDR3 sequence: CASTPTLGGETQYF. CDR3 nucleotides: TGTGCCAGTACCCCGACACTCGGGGGAGAGACCCAGTACTTC. Full variable domain (missing parts from reference TRBV19 and TRBJ2-5): DGGITQSPKYLFRKEGQNVTLSCEQNLNHDAMYWYRQDPGQGLRLIYYSQIVNDFQKGDIAEGYSVSREKKESFPLTVTSAQKNPTAFYLCASTPTLGGETQYFGPGTRLLVL.

The chain combines TRBV5-1 with TRBJ1-2; 7 nucleotides match TRBD1. The V and J ends lost 4 bases and 6 bases, in that order; junction bases with no gene match: 9. Germline loops: CDR1 SGHRS, CDR2 YFSETQ. The CDR3 extends over 14 amino acids. CDR3 sequence (DNA): TGCGCCAGCAGCGTCGTACAGGGGAACGATGGCTACACCTTC. This codes for CASSVVQGNDGYTF.

On this clonotype itself: The junction departs from the called germline gene at one end, perhaps through a read error. DNA of the CDR3: TGTGCCGGCAGCGGTAGGCGGGGTACGCAGTATTTT. It translates to CAGSGRRGTQYF. The V gene is TRBV9, the J gene TRBJ2-3; a weak D match, TRBD2 (6 bases). CDR1 is SGDLS, CDR2 YYNGEE, per germline. The CDR3 is 12 residues long.

V usage is TRBV18 and J usage is TRBJ1-5; 7 bases are a match to TRBD1. Germline CDR1 and CDR2: KGHSH and LQKENI. J gave up 5 bases and V 5 bases, and 3 bases lay outside the gene matches. CDR3 length: 13 amino acids. CDR3 region: CASSKGQDQPQHF. CDR3 DNA sequence: TGTGCCAGCTCAAAAGGACAGGATCAGCCCCAGCATTTT.

This clonotype was detected ten times or more. This chain connects TRBV6-1 to TRBJ1-1; 7 bases match TRBD1. V shed 4 bases, J shed 0 bases, and the junction held 11 bases outside the gene matches. Germline CDR1 and CDR2: MNHNS and SASEGT. The CDR3 consists of 17 residues. CDR3 nucleotide sequence: TGTGCCAGCAGTGTCTGGCTGACAGGGACGATGAACACTGAAGCTTTCTTT. This translates into CASSVWLTGTMNTEAFF.

This clonotype was seen many times. This chain links TRBV28 with TRBJ2-7; weak D call: TRBD1 (6 bases). The V and J ends lost 3 bases and 2 bases respectively, with 11 bases between them. Germline V CDR1 and CDR2: MDHEN, SYDVKM. The CDR3 has 14 amino acids. The CDR3 sequence: CASSLTGPTYEQYV. The CDR3 region has the DNA TGTGCCAGCAGTTTGACAGGACCCACCTACGAGCAGTACGTC.

The rearrangement joins TRBV29-1 to TRBJ2-3; D is undetermined. Trimming removed 4 bases at V and 2 bases at J, with 13 bases between. CDR3 length: 14 residues. The germline gives CDR1 SQVTM, CDR2 ANQGSEA. The CDR3 DNA reads TGCAGCGTTGGCGTGCAGGCGACCACAGATACGCAGTATTTT. Its protein product is CSVGVQATTDTQYF.

In its sample, this clonotype was seen a few times. The chain links TRBV2 to TRBJ2-1; D is undetermined. V shed 4 bases and J shed 9 bases, with 10 bases lying between them. This CDR3 is built from 12 residues. Germline-derived CDR1 and CDR2 are SNHLY and FYNNEI. The CDR3 DNA reads TGTGCCAGCAGTGTCACATCTACTGAGCAGTTCTTC. Its protein product is CASSVTSTEQFF. The whole variable domain, filled in from reference TRBV2 and TRBJ2-1, reads EPEVTQTPSHQVTQMGQEVILRCVPISNHLYFYWYRQILGQKVEFLVSFYNNEISEKSEIFDDQFSVERPDGSNFTLKIRSTKLEDSAMYFCASSVTSTEQFFGPGTRLTVL.

The table lists this clonotype with a few counts. The chain carries TRBV7-9 and TRBJ1-4, with 9 bases aligning to TRBD1. The CDR3 runs 15 residues. CDR1 and CDR2 from the germline V gene are SEHNR and FQNEAQ (reference sequence). Unmatched junction bases numbered 5, after V lost 2 bases and J lost 7 bases. This chain's CDR3 is CASSLNRGPGEKLFF. The CDR3 DNA reads as TGTGCCAGCAGCTTAAACAGGGGGCCCGGTGAAAAACTGTTTTTT.

This clonotype was recorded many times. The V gene is TRBV11-3, the J gene TRBJ1-4, with D unclear. V gave up 1 base and J gave up 0 bases, with 3 bases separating them. Germline V lookup: CDR1 SGHNT, CDR2 YENEEA. The CDR3 is 14 amino acids. The DNA of the CDR3 is TGTGCCAGCAGCTTAGCTTCAACTAATGAAAAACTGTTTTTT. Its protein is CASSLASTNEKLFF.

This clonotype was picked up many times. The chain recombines TRBV15 with TRBJ2-5; 10 bases agree with TRBD2. The CDR3 is 15 amino acids. V lost 1 base, J lost 5 bases, and 4 bases stayed unmatched. The germline V gene encodes CDR1 LNHNV and CDR2 YYDKDF (reference sequence). The CDR3, as DNA: TGTGCCACCAGCAGAGGGTTAGCGGGAGGTGAGACCCAGTACTTC. Its translation: CATSRGLAGGETQYF.

This clonotype was found a few times. The chain couples TRBV3-1 to TRBJ2-7; D is undetermined. This CDR3 is built from 12 residues. Per the germline V gene, CDR1 is LGHDT and CDR2 is YNNKEL (reference sequence). V lost 4 bases and J 2 bases, leaving 6 bases between the germline ends. This CDR3 is CASSRTPYEQYF. Here the CDR3 DNA reads TGTGCCAGCAGCCGGACCCCCTACGAGCAGTACTTC.

The rearrangement links TRBV7-6 to TRBJ1-6; D not certain. The V gene's germline CDR1 is SGHVS and CDR2 FNYEAQ. CDR3 size: 17 residues. Trimming took off 1 base at V and 1 base at J, with 11 bases between the two ends. CDR3 sequence (DNA): TGTGCCAGCAGCTTAGGGGTTCGGGGTTCCTATAATTCACCCCTCCACTTT. This sequence encodes CASSLGVRGSYNSPLHF.

There are a few counts of this clonotype. The chain carries TRBV6-2 or TRBV6-3 and TRBJ1-2, with no clear D. CDR1 and CDR2 (germline): MNHEY, SVGEGT. The CDR3 has 12 amino acids. Trimming stripped 2 bases from V and 7 bases from J, with 8 bases between. The CDR3 sequence is CASSYVEGGYTF. CDR3 nucleotides: TGTGCCAGCAGTTACGTGGAGGGTGGCTACACCTTC.

This chain links TRBV28 with TRBJ1-4, with 8 bases lining up with TRBD1. V was clipped by 7 bases and J by 10 bases; unmatched bases: 17. The CDR3 runs to 16 residues. CDR1 MDHEN and CDR2 SYDVKM come from the germline V gene. The CDR3 DNA sequence: TGTGCCAGCATAATAAGCCCCCTACAGGGGGGGGGAAAACTGTTTTTT. It codes for CASIISPLQGGGKLFF.